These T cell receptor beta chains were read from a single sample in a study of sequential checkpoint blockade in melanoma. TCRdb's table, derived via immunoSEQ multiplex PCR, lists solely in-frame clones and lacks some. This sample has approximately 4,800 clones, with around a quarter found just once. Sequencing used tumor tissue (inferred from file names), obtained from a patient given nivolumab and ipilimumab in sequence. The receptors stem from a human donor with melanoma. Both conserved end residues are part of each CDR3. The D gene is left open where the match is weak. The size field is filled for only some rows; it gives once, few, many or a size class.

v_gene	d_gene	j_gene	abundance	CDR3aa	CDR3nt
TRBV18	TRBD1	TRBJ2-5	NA	CASSPPQGAGETQYF	TGTGCCAGCTCACCACCGCAGGGGGCTGGGGAGACCCAGTACTTC
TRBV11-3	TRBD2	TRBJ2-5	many	CASSSGLAGAETQYF	TGTGCCAGCAGCTCAGGACTAGCGGGGGCAGAGACCCAGTACTTC
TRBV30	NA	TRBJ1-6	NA	CAWRSGNSPLHF	TGTGCCTGGAGATCAGGAAATTCACCCCTCCACTTT
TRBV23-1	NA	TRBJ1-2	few	CASSHLQTAGFYGYTF	TGCGCCAGCAGCCACTTGCAGACAGCCGGGTTCTATGGCTACACCTTC
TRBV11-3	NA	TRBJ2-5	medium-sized	CASSRSRQVQETQYF	TGTGCCAGCAGCCGCAGCCGGCAAGTTCAAGAGACCCAGTACTTC
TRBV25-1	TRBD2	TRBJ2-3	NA	CASSDPRGADTQYF	TGTGCCAGCAGTGACCCACGGGGGGCAGATACGCAGTATTTT
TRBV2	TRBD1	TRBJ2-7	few	CASSKDRGQIEQYF	TGTGCCAGCAGTAAGGACAGGGGGCAGATCGAGCAGTACTTC
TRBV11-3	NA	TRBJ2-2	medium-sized	CASSRGLGNTGELFF	TGTGCCAGCAGTCGGGGGCTCGGGAACACCGGGGAGCTGTTTTTT
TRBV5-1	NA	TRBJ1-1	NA	CASSSAGTHNTEAFF	TGCGCCAGCAGCTCCGCCGGGACGCATAACACTGAAGCTTTCTTT
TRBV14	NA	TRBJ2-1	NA	CASSPSLATYNEQFF	TGTGCCAGCAGCCCGTCCTTGGCTACCTACAATGAGCAGTTCTTC
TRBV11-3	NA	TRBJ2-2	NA	CASSPPLVLATGELFF	TGTGCCAGCAGCCCGCCCCTTGTTTTAGCCACCGGGGAGCTGTTTTTT
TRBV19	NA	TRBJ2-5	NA	CASSIDGAGTEQETQYF	TGTGCCAGCAGTATAGATGGGGCGGGGACAGAGCAAGAGACCCAGTACTTC
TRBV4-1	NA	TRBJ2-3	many	CASSPLGTDYYTATQYF	TGCGCCAGCAGCCCCCTGGGTACAGATTATTACACAGCTACGCAGTATTTT
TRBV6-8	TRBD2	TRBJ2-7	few	CASSLAGSFYEQYF	TGTGCCAGCAGCTTAGCGGGATCTTTTTACGAGCAGTACTTC
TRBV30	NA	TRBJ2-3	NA	CACSGLLTDTQYF	TGTGCCTGTTCCGGACTACTCACAGATACGCAGTATTTT
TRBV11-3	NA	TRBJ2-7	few	CASSQTDRGGDQQYF	TGTGCCAGCAGCCAGACCGACAGGGGAGGGGATCAGCAGTACTTC
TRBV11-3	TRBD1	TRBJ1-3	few	CASSLGQQGNTIYF	TGTGCCAGCAGCTTGGGACAGCAAGGAAACACCATATATTTT
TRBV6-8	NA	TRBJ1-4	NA	CASSFPGEKLFF	TGTGCCAGCAGTTTTCCCGGCGAAAAACTGTTTTTT